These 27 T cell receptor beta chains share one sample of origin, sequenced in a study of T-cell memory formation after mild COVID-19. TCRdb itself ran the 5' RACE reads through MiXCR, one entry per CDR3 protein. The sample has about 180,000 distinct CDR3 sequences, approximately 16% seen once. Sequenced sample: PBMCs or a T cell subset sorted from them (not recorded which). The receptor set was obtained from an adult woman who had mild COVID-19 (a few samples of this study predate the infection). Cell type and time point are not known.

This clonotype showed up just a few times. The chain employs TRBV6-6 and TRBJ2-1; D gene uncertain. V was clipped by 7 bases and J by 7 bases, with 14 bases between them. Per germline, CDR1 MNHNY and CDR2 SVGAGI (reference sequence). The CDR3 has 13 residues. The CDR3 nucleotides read TGTGCCAGCAATCCGCTTGGGGTAAATGAGCAGTTCTTC. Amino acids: CASNPLGVNEQFF.

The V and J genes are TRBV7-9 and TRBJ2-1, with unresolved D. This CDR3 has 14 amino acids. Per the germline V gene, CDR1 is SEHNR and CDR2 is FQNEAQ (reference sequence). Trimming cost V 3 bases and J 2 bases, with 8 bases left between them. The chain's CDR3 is CASSFDTTYNEQFF. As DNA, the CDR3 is TGTGCCAGCAGCTTTGATACCACCTACAATGAGCAGTTCTTC.

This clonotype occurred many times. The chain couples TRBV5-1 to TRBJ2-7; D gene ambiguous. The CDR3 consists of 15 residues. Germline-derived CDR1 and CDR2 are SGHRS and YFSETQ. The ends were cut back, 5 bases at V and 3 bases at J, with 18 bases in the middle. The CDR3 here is CASSFGTSPDYEQYF. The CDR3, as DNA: TGCGCCAGCAGTTTTGGCACTTCTCCTGACTACGAGCAGTACTTC.

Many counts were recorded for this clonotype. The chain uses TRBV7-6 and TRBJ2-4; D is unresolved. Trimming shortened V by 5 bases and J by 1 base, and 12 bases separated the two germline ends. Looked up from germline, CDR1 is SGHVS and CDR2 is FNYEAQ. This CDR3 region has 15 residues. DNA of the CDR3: TGTGCCAGCAGCCCCCTGGTGGGGGCCAAAAACATTCAGTACTTC. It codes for CASSPLVGAKNIQYF.

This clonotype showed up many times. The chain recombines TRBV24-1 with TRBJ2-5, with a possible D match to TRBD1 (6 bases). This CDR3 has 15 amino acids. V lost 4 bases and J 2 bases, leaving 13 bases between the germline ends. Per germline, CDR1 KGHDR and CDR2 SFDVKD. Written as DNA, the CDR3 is TGTGCCACCAGTGAGCGGACAGCCCCGCAAGAGACCCAGTACTTC. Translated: CATSERTAPQETQYF.

CDR3 protein: CASSSSPAGNYEQYF. CDR3 sequence (DNA): TGTGCCAGCAGTTCCTCCCCGGCGGGGAACTACGAGCAGTACTTC. The V gene is TRBV12-3 or TRBV12-4, the J gene TRBJ2-7; D perhaps matches TRBD2 (6 bases). Trimming took 4 bases from V and 3 from J, leaving 16 bases between them. There are 15 residues in the CDR3.

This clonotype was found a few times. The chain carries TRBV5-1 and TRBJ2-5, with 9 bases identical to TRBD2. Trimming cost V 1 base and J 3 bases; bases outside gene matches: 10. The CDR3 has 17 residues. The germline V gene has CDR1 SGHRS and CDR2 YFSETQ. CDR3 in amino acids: CASSLYYISGGEETQYF. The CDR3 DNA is TGCGCCAGCAGCTTGTACTACATTAGCGGGGGAGAAGAGACCCAGTACTTC.

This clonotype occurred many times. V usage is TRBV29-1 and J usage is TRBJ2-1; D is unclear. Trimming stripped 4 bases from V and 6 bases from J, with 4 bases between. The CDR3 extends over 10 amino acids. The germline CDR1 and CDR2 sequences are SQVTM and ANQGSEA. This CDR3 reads CSVGTNEQFF. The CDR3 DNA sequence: TGCAGCGTTGGGACCAATGAGCAGTTCTTC.

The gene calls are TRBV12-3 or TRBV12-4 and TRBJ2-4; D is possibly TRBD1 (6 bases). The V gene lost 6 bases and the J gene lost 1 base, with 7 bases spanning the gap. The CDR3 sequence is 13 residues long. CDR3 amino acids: CASRQGAKNIQYF. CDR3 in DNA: TGTGCCAGCAGACAGGGTGCCAAAAACATTCAGTACTTC.

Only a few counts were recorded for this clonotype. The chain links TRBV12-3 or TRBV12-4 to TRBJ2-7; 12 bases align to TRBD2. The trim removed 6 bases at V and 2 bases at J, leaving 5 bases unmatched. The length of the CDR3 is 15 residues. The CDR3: CASREGLAGPYEQYF. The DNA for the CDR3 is TGTGCCAGCAGGGAGGGACTAGCGGGCCCCTACGAGCAGTACTTC.

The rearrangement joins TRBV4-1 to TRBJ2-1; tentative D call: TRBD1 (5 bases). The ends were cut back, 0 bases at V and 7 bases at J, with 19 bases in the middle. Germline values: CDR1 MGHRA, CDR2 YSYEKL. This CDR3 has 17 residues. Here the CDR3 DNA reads TGCGCCAGCAGCCAAGAGGGTGGCCAGGGCGGCTCTAATGAGCAGTTCTTC. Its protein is CASSQEGGQGGSNEQFF.

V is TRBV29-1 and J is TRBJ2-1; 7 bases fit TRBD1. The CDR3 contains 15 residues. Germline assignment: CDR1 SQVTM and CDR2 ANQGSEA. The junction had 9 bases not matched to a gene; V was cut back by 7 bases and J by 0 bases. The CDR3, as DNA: TGCAGCGCCCGAGGGGGCCTGAGCTCCTACAATGAGCAGTTCTTC. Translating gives CSARGGLSSYNEQFF.

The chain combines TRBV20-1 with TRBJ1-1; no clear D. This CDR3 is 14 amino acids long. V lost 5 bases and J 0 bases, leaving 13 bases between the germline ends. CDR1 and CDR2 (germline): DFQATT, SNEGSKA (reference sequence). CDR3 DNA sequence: TGCAGTGCTCCCCGGGGAGGGATGAACACTGAAGCTTTCTTT. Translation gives CSAPRGGMNTEAFF.

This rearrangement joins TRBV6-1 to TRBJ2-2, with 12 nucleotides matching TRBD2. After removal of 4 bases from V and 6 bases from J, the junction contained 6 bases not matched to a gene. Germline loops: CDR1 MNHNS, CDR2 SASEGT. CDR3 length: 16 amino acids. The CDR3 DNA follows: TGTGCCAGCAGTGGACCGGGACTAGCGGGTGCCGGGGAGCTGTTTTTT. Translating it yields CASSGPGLAGAGELFF.

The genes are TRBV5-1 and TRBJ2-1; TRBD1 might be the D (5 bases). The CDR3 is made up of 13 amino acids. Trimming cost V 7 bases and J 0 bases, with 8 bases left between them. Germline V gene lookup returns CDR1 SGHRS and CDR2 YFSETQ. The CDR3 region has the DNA TGCGCCAGCCGACAGAGCTCCTACAATGAGCAGTTCTTC. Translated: CASRQSSYNEQFF.

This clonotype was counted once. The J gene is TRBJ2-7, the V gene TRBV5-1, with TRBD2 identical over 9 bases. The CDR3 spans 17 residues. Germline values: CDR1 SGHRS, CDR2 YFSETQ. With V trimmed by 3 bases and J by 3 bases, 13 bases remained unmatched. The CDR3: CASSSTRGSGGNYEQYF. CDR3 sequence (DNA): TGCGCCAGCAGCTCCACCCGGGGTAGCGGGGGCAACTACGAGCAGTACTTC.

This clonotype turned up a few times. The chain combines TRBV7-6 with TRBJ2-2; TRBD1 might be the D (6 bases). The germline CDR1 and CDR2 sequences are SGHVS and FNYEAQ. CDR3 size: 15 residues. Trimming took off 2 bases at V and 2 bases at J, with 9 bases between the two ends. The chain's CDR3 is CASSLPDRNTGELFF. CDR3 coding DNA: TGTGCCAGCAGCTTACCGGACAGAAACACCGGGGAGCTGTTTTTT.

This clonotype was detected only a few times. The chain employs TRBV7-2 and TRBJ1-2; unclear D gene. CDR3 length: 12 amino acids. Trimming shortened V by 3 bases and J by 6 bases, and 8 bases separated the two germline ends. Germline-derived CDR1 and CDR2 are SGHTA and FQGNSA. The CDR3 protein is CASSFLNHGYTF. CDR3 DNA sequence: TGTGCCAGCAGCTTTCTAAACCATGGCTACACCTTC.

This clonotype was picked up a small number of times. The CDR3 nucleotides read TGTGCCAGCAGCCGGACCGGGACAGGCATAACAGATACGCAGTATTTT. This encodes CASSRTGTGITDTQYF. This chain connects TRBV7-2 to TRBJ2-3; 8 positions agree with TRBD1. Looked up from germline, CDR1 is SGHTA and CDR2 is FQGNSA. The trim removed 5 bases at V and 3 bases at J, leaving 10 bases unmatched. The length of the CDR3 is 16 residues.

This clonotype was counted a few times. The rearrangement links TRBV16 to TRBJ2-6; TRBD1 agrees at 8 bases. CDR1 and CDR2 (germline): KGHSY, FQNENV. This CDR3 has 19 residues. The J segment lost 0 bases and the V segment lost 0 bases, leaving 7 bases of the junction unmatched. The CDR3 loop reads CASSQSAGGVSSGANVLTF. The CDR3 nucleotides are TGTGCCAGCAGCCAATCGGCAGGGGGCGTTAGCTCTGGGGCCAACGTCCTGACTTTC. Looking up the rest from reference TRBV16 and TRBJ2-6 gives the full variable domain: GEEVAQTPKHLVRGEGQKAKLYCAPIKGHSYVFWYQQVLKNEFKFLISFQNENVFDETGMPKERFSAKCLPNSPCSLEIQATKLEDSAVYFCASSQSAGGVSSGANVLTFGAGSRLTVL.

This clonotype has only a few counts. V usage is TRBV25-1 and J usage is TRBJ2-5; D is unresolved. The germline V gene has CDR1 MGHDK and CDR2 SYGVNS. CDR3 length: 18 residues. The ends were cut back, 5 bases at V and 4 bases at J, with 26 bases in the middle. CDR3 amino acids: CASSFKRRATNRRETQYF. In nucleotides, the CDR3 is TGTGCCAGCAGTTTCAAGCGTCGGGCGACAAATCGCCGAGAGACCCAGTACTTC.

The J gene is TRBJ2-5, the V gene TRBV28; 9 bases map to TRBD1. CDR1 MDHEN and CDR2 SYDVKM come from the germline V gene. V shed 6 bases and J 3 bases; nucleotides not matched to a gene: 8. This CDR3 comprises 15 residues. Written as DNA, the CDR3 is TGTGCCAGCAGACTTCCCGGGACAGGGAAAGAGACCCAGTACTTC. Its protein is CASRLPGTGKETQYF.

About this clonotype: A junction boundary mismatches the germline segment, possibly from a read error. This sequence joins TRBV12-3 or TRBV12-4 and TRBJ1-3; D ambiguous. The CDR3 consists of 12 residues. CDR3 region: CASSFTGNTIHF. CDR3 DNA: TGTGCCAGCAGTTTCACTGGAAACACCATACATTTT.

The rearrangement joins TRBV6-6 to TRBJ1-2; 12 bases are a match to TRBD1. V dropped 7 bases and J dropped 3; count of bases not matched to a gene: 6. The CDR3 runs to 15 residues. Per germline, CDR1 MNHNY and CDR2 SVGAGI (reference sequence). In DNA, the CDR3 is TGTGCCAGCAAGGGGACAGGGGGCGCGTACTATGGCTACACCTTC. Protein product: CASKGTGGAYYGYTF.

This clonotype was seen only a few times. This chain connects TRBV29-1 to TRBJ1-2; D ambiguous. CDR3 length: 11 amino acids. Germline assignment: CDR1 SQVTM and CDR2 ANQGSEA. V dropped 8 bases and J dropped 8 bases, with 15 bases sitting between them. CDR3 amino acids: CSTRGLWGYTF. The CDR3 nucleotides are TGCAGCACCCGAGGCCTTTGGGGCTACACCTTC.

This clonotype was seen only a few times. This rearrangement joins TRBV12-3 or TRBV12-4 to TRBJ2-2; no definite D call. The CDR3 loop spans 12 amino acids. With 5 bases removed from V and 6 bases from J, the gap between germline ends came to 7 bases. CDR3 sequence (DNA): TGTGCCAGCAGTCCATACCCCGGGGAGCTGTTTTTT. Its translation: CASSPYPGELFF.

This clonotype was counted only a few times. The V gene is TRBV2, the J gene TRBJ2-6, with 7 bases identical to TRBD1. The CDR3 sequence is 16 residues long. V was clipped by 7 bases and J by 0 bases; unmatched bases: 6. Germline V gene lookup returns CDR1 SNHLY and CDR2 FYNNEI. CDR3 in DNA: TGTGCCAGCACTCAGACAGGGATCTCTGGGGCCAACGTCCTGACTTTC. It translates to CASTQTGISGANVLTF.